Listed here are 8 T cell receptor beta chains from one sample, sequenced in a study of blood T cells in healthy people across ages. Combining a sample-barcoded 5' primer with a J-beta primer mix, a second PCR ran for about 7 to 12 cycles. TCRdb re-analysed the 5' RACE reads in MiXCR, keeping a single row per CDR3 protein. Among 540,000 or so distinct CDR3 sequences, approximately 27% were seen once, and the ten largest hold approximately 18%. Sequenced input: blood. The source is a woman aged 70-85 years in good health.

The V call is TRBV11-2, the J call TRBJ1-3; the D is unclear. V was clipped by 1 base and J by 0 bases, with 7 bases between them. Germline values: CDR1 SGHAT, CDR2 FQNNGV. The CDR3 is 15 amino acids. CDR3 sequence (DNA): TGTGCCAGCAGCTTAGCGCCAGCCTCTGGAAACACCATATATTTT. Translation gives CASSLAPASGNTIYF.

CDR3 sequence: CSARDRGGSGELFF. The DNA for the CDR3 is TGCAGTGCTAGAGATCGGGGGGGGTCGGGGGAGCTGTTTTTT. The genes are TRBV20-1 and TRBJ2-2; TRBD2 matches at 8 bases. In germline, CDR1 is DFQATT, CDR2 SNEGSKA (reference sequence). V lost 0 bases to trimming and J lost 8 bases; unmatched junction nucleotides: 5. This CDR3 is built from 14 residues.

The chain joins TRBV5-6 to TRBJ2-5; 7 bases are a match to TRBD1. The V segment lost 6 bases and the J segment 1 base; nucleotides outside the gene matches: 9. Germline lookup yields CDR1 SGHDT and CDR2 YYEEEE. There are 15 residues in the CDR3. The CDR3 nucleotides read TGTGCCAGCAAGAAAGGGACAGCCCGCCAAGAGACCCAGTACTTC. Protein product: CASKKGTARQETQYF.

This clonotype was seen at least ten times. V and J are TRBV19 and TRBJ1-4; D unresolved. The CDR3 is 14 amino acids. Germline CDR1 LNHDA, CDR2 SQIVND (reference sequence). V lost 8 bases and J 4 bases, leaving 14 bases between the germline ends. The CDR3 spells CASSHPANNEKLFF. CDR3 nucleotides: TGTGCCAGTTCTCATCCAGCCAATAATGAAAAACTGTTTTTT.

The table lists this clonotype with a few counts. The chain carries TRBV18 and TRBJ1-2; no clear D. V lost 2 bases and J 8 bases, leaving 12 bases between the germline ends. The CDR3 runs 13 residues. Per germline, CDR1 KGHSH and CDR2 LQKENI. Here the CDR3 reads CASSPAEDKGYTF. The CDR3 nucleotides are TGTGCCAGCTCACCAGCGGAAGACAAAGGCTACACCTTC.

The chain joins TRBV10-3 to TRBJ1-1; possible D gene TRBD1, 6 bases. CDR3 length: 12 amino acids. Germline V gene sequence: CDR1 ENHRY, CDR2 SYGVKD. Trimming removed 6 bases at V and 11 bases at J, with 16 bases between. CDR3 in DNA: TGTGCCATCAGGGCGACAGGCGAAGTGGCTTTCTTT. Its translation is CAIRATGEVAFF.

With regard to this clonotype: A read error may account for a junction end that differs from germline. The chain has TRBV11-2 and TRBJ2-5, with D perhaps TRBD2 (5 bases). The DNA end is a closer match to TRBJ2-1, so the J assignment may be wrong. Per germline, CDR1 SGHAT and CDR2 FQNNGV. This CDR3 is built from 15 residues. In nucleotides, the CDR3 is TGTGCCAGCAGTCGGGGTGTAGGGTCCTACAAGGAGCAGTTCTTC. As protein: CASSRGVGSYKEQFF.

The rearrangement links TRBV5-1 to TRBJ1-1, with 7 bases fitting TRBD1. Germline trimming cut 4 bases from V and 2 bases from J; bases unmatched to any gene: 14. The CDR3 totals 17 residues. The germline CDR1 and CDR2 sequences are SGHRS and YFSETQ. DNA of the CDR3: TGCGCCAGCAGCGACAGGGTTAGTTGGGATTCTAACACTGAAGCTTTCTTT. It specifies CASSDRVSWDSNTEAFF.